Shown below are 15 T cell receptor beta chains from a single sample sequenced in a study of blood T cell repertoires in COVID-19 (dated by TCRdb to 2020 to 2022). Libraries came from the immunoSEQ multiplex PCR assay. This immuneACCESS table, as held by TCRdb, lists in-frame sequences with V and J called but not all clones. Of the missing ones, under half trace to an unresolved V gene in checked studies; the others have no known cause. This sample gives roughly 110,000 clones in total; roughly nine tenths of them show up just once. The ten largest make up 4% to 5% of the sample. Sequences were obtained from peripheral blood. These receptors originate from a man aged 35-49 years with acute or convalescent COVID-19.

This chain links TRBV4-2 with TRBJ1-2, with D possibly TRBD1 on 5 matching bases. Trimming took 0 bases from V and 3 from J, leaving 5 bases between them. The CDR3 is made up of 13 amino acids. Germline CDR1 LGHNA, CDR2 YNFKEQ. The CDR3 loop is CASSQDRDYGYTF. CDR3 nucleotides: TGTGCCAGCAGCCAAGACAGGGACTATGGCTACACCTTC.

Only one count was recorded for this clone. V gene TRBV7-9 combines with J gene TRBJ1-4; TRBD1 matches at 8 bases. The germline V gene encodes CDR1 SEHNR and CDR2 FQNEAQ (reference sequence). The junction had 8 bases not matched to a gene; V was cut back by 3 bases and J by 2 bases. The CDR3 spans 17 residues. CDR3 nucleotides: TGTGCCAGCAGCTTCGGGGCAGGGGGCGCCACTAATGAAAAACTGTTTTTT. This encodes CASSFGAGGATNEKLFF.

The chain couples TRBV7-7 to TRBJ2-5; D possibly corresponds to TRBD2 (6 bases). V was clipped by 4 bases and J by 4 bases, with 16 bases between them. This CDR3 spans 15 amino acids. In germline, CDR1 is SSHAT, CDR2 FNYEAQ (reference sequence). CDR3 amino acids: CASSSSGDPGETQYF. The CDR3 DNA sequence: TGTGCCAGCAGCTCTTCGGGAGACCCCGGAGAGACCCAGTACTTC.

This chain connects TRBV19 to TRBJ2-5; 7 bases line up with TRBD2. CDR3 length equals 13 residues. The germline CDR1 and CDR2 sequences are LNHDA and SQIVND (reference sequence). Trimming cost V 6 bases and J 4 bases; bases outside gene matches: 5. Here the CDR3 DNA reads TGTGCCAGTAGGGAGGCGGGAGTAGAGACCCAGTACTTC. It specifies CASREAGVETQYF.

The chain employs TRBV2 and TRBJ1-2; 10 nucleotides align to TRBD1. Germline-derived CDR1 and CDR2 are SNHLY and FYNNEI. The CDR3 has 15 residues. V dropped 0 bases and J dropped 4; count of bases not matched to a gene: 2. The CDR3 region has the DNA TGTGCCAGCAGTGAAGCGACAGGGGGCCCCTATGGCTACACCTTC. This translates into CASSEATGGPYGYTF.

The CDR3 region has the DNA TGTGCCAGCAGCCCAAGGACAGGGCGAGGGGAGACCCAGTACTTC. Translating it yields CASSPRTGRGETQYF. V is TRBV7-2 and J is TRBJ2-5, with 8 bases lining up with TRBD1. Losses at the gene ends were 5 bases for V and 5 bases for J; bases not matched to a gene: 10. The germline CDR1 and CDR2 sequences are SGHTA and FQGNSA. The CDR3 consists of 15 residues.

The J gene is TRBJ1-1, the V gene TRBV7-6; D gene uncertain. V was clipped by 1 base and J by 2 bases, with 11 bases between them. The germline gives CDR1 SGHVS, CDR2 FNYEAQ. The CDR3 covers 15 residues. The CDR3 DNA is TGTGCCAGCAGCTTAGTACAAGATACCAACACTGAAGCTTTCTTT. This translates into CASSLVQDTNTEAFF.

The V gene is TRBV4-3, the J gene TRBJ1-6; no clear D. V lost 0 bases and J lost 5, with 11 bases in between. The CDR3 runs 16 residues. Germline V gives CDR1 LGHNA, CDR2 YSLEER. The CDR3: CASSQDGGMNNSPLHF. The DNA for the CDR3 is TGCGCCAGCAGCCAAGATGGAGGGATGAATAATTCACCCCTCCACTTT.

The chain couples TRBV27 to TRBJ2-5; TRBD2 agrees at 7 bases. J lost 5 bases, V lost 2 bases, and 8 bases had no gene match. CDR3 length: 15 amino acids. In germline, CDR1 is MNHEY, CDR2 SMNVEV (reference sequence). In DNA, the CDR3 is TGTGCCAGCAGTTTAATGGGAGGGAGCGGGGAGACCCAGTACTTC. Translation gives CASSLMGGSGETQYF.

The rearrangement uses TRBV2 and TRBJ2-7; TRBD1 matches at 10 bases. J was trimmed by 2 bases and V by 5 bases; bases with no gene match: 6. There are 15 residues in the CDR3. In germline, CDR1 is SNHLY, CDR2 FYNNEI. The CDR3 DNA sequence: TGTGCCAGCAGTCGAGACAGGGGGCAAACCTACGAGCAGTACTTC. This sequence encodes CASSRDRGQTYEQYF.

V gene TRBV7-9 combines with J gene TRBJ1-2; D unclear. The V gene lost 3 bases and the J gene lost 0 bases, with 5 bases spanning the gap. CDR1 is SEHNR and CDR2 is FQNEAQ in the germline V gene (reference sequence). This CDR3 is built from 13 residues. CDR3 protein: CASSFSSNYGYTF. Written as DNA, the CDR3 is TGTGCCAGCAGCTTCTCTTCTAACTATGGCTACACCTTC.

This chain uses TRBV6-5 with TRBJ1-1; a weak D match, TRBD1 (5 bases). Germline V lookup: CDR1 MNHEY, CDR2 SVGAGI. V gave up 4 bases and J gave up 4 bases, with 16 bases separating them. The CDR3 covers 15 residues. The CDR3 nucleotides are TGTGCCAGCAGTTTACGAACCGGGACTGGCACTGAAGCTTTCTTT. This translates into CASSLRTGTGTEAFF.

The J gene is TRBJ1-3, the V gene TRBV19; TRBD1 might be the D (5 bases). Germline V lookup: CDR1 LNHDA, CDR2 SQIVND (reference sequence). V lost 3 bases to trimming and J lost 0 bases, with 12 bases between them. The CDR3 runs 16 residues. The CDR3 protein is CASSIIPQVSGNTIYF. DNA of the CDR3: TGTGCCAGTAGTATCATTCCACAGGTCTCTGGAAACACCATATATTTT.

The chain uses TRBV2 and TRBJ1-3; weak D call: TRBD1 (6 bases). The germline V gene has CDR1 SNHLY and CDR2 FYNNEI. The CDR3 runs to 15 residues. V lost 3 bases to trimming and J lost 4 bases, with 13 bases between them. CDR3 amino acids: CASSDWGQEGNTIYF. The DNA of the CDR3 is TGTGCCAGCAGTGATTGGGGGCAGGAGGGAAACACCATATATTTT.

The CDR3 DNA sequence: TGTGCCAGCAGCCCATCGACAGCTAACTATGGCTACACCTTC. This encodes CASSPSTANYGYTF. The chain joins TRBV9 to TRBJ1-2; D possibly corresponds to TRBD1 (5 bases). This CDR3 is 14 amino acids long. V lost 4 bases and J lost 0, with 10 bases in between. Germline assignment: CDR1 SGDLS and CDR2 YYNGEE.